One T cell receptor (beta chain) is described in this entry. Germline CDR1 LGHNA, CDR2 YSLEER. The CDR3 has 14 amino acids. V was shortened by 2 bases and J by 2 bases, with 9 bases between the two germline ends. PCR amplification relied on 60 Vbeta primers (plus 13 Jbeta primers). TCRdb's table, derived via immunoSEQ multiplex PCR, lists solely in-frame clones and lacks some. The sample yields 210,000 or so clones, about 77% seen once. The sample originates from a study of cytomegalovirus exposure and HLA in healthy donors. The chain is built from TRBV4-3 and TRBJ1-2; TRBD1 might be the D (6 bases). The source is a woman in her twenties or thirties in good health and CMV-seropositive. Sequenced material: PBMCs. The CDR3 reads CASSQQQGNYGYTF. CDR3 DNA: TGCGCCAGCAGCCAACAACAGGGAAACTATGGCTACACCTTC.